This T cell receptor beta chain was sequenced for a study of T cells expressing NK-cell markers. Germline assignment: CDR1 GTSNPN and CDR2 SVGIG (reference sequence). The CDR3 length is 13 residues. TCRdb reprocessed the 5' RACE reads; each CDR3 protein has one entry and no DNA is given. This listing includes over 150,000 distinct CDR3 sequences. The specimen was blood T cells: a sorted CD56 or NKG2C T cell subset, CD4+ or CD8+ T cells, or bulk PBMC T cells (not recorded which). The TCR comes from a woman aged 45-65 years in good health. The chain couples TRBV30 to TRBJ2-5; the TCRdb D gene call, TRBD2, has no DNA to confirm it. CDR3 region: CAWGSGIKETQYF.